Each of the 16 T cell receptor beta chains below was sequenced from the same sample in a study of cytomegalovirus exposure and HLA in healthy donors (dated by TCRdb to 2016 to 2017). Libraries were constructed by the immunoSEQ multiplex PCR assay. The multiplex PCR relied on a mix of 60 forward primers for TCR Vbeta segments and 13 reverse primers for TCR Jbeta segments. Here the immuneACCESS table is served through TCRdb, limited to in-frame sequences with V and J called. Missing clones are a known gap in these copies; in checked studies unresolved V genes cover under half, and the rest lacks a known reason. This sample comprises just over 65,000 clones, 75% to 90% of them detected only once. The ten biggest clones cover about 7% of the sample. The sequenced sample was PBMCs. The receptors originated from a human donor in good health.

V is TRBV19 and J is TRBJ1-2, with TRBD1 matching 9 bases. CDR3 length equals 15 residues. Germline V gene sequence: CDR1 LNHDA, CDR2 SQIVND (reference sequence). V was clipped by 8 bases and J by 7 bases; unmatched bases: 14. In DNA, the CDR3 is TGTGCCAGTTGCATATGGGGACAGGGAGAACTTGGCTACACCTTC. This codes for CASCIWGQGELGYTF.

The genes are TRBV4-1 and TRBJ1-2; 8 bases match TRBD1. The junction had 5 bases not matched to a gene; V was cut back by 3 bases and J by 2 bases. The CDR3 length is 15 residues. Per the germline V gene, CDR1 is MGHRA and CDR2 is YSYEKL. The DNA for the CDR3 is TGCGCCAGCAGCCAGCTGGGACAGGACAACTATGGCTACACCTTC. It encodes CASSQLGQDNYGYTF.

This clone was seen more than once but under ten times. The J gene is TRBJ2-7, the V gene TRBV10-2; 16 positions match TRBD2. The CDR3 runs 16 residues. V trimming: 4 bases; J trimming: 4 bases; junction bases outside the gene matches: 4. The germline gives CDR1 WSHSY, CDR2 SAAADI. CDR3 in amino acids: CASSAGTSGGAYEQYF. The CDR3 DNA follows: TGCGCCAGCAGTGCCGGGACTAGCGGGGGGGCGTACGAGCAGTACTTC.

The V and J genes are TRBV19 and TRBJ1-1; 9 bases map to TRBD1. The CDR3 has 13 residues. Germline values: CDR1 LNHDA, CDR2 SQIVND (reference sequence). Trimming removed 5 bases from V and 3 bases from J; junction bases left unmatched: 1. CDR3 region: CASSDRGYTEAFF. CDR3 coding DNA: TGTGCCAGTAGTGACAGGGGGTACACTGAAGCTTTCTTT.

The CDR3 nucleotides read TGTGCCAGCAGCTGGGGGCCCGGGTCTGGCTACACCTTC. It is translated as CASSWGPGSGYTF. This chain joins TRBV5-6 and TRBJ1-2, with D possibly TRBD1 on 6 matching bases. V dropped 3 bases and J dropped 7 bases, with 13 bases sitting between them. The CDR3 spans 13 residues. Germline-derived CDR1 and CDR2 are SGHDT and YYEEEE.

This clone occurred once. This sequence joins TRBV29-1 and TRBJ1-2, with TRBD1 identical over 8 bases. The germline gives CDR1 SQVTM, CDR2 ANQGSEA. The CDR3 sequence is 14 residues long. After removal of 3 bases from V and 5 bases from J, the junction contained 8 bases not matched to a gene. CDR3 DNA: TGCAGCGTTGATGCGGGACAGGATGGATATGGCTACACCTTC. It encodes CSVDAGQDGYGYTF.

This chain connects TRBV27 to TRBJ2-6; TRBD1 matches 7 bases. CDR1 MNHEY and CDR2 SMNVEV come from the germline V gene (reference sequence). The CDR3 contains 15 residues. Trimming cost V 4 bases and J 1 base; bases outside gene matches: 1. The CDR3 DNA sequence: TGTGCCAGCAGTTCACAGGGGTCTGGGGCCAACGTCCTGACTTTC. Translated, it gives CASSSQGSGANVLTF.

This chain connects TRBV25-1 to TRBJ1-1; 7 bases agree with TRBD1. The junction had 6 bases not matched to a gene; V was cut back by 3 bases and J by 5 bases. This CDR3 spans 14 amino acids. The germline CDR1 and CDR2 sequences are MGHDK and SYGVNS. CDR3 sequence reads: CASSETDRTTEAFF. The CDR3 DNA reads TGTGCCAGCAGTGAGACGGACAGGACTACTGAAGCTTTCTTT.

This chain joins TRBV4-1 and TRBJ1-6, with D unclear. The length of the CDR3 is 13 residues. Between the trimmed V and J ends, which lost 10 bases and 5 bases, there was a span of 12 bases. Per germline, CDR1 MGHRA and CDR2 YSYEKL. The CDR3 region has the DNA TGCGCCACCGCGCCAATGCATAATTCACCCCTCCACTTT. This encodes CATAPMHNSPLHF.

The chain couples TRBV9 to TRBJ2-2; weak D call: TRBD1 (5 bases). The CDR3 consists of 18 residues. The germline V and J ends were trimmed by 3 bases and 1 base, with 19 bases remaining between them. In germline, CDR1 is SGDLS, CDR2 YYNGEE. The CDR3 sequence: CASSAGHRRSWNTGELFF. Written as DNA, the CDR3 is TGTGCCAGCAGCGCCGGACACCGGAGATCATGGAACACCGGGGAGCTGTTTTTT.

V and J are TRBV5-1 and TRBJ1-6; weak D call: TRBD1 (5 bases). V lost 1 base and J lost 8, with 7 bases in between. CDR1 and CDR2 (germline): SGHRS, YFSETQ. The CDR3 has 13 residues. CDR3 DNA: TGCGCCAGCAGCTTGCAGGGCGATTCACCCCTCCACTTT. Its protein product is CASSLQGDSPLHF.

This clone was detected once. CDR3 DNA sequence: TGTGCCAGCAGCTTATTGACAACAAAAGAGACCCAGTACTTC. Amino acid sequence: CASSLLTTKETQYF. The chain combines TRBV5-4 with TRBJ2-5; D call uncertain. The CDR3 extends over 14 amino acids. Germline CDR1 reads SGHNT; CDR2 reads YYREEE (reference sequence). The V end was cut by 2 bases, the J end by 3 bases, with 11 bases between.

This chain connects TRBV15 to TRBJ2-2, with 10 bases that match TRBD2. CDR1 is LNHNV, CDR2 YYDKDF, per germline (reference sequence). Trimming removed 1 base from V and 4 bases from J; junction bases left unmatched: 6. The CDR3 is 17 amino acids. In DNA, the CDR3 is TGTGCCACCAGCAGAGGGGGTCTAGCGGGGGTCACCGGGGAGCTGTTTTTT. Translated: CATSRGGLAGVTGELFF.

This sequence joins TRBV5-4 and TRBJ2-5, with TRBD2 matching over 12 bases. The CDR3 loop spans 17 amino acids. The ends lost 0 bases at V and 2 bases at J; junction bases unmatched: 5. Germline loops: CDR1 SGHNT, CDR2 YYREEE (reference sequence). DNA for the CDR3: TGTGCCAGCAGCTTGGTTGGGCTAGCGGGGGGGCAAGAGACCCAGTACTTC. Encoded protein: CASSLVGLAGGQETQYF.

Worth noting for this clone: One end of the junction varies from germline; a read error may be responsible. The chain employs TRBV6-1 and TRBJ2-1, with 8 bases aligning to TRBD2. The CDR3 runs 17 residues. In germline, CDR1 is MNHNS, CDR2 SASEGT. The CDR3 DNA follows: TGTGCCAGCAGTAAAGCGGGGGCCCACCCCCTCTACAATGAGCAGTTCTTC. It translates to CASSKAGAHPLYNEQFF.

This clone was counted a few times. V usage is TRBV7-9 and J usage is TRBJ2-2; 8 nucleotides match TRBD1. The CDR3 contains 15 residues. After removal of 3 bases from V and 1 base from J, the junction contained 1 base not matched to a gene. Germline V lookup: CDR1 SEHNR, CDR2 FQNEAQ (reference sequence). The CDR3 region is CASSFGTGNTGELFF. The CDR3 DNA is TGTGCCAGCAGCTTCGGGACAGGGAACACCGGGGAGCTGTTTTTT.